These T cell receptor beta chains were read from a single sample in a study of T cells after yellow fever vaccination. Each CDR3 protein is one row after TCRdb ran MiXCR on the 5' RACE reads. The top ten hold approximately 1.1% of the sample, which has a few hundred thousand distinct CDR3 sequences, more than 6.5% seen once. The sequenced sample was CD4+ T cells sorted from PBMCs, obtained on the day of the yellow fever booster vaccination. Receptor source: a man younger than 45 who received the YFV17D yellow fever vaccine. Each CDR3 is given with its conserved first and last residue. A D gene is named only where the DNA matches it firmly. Clone size is not always given. Where it is, it says once, few, many or a class for expanded clones.

j_call v_call d_call clone_size cdr3_nt cdr3_aa
TRBJ2-7 TRBV6-1 TRBD1 many TGTGCCAGCAGAGCTTGGACAGGGGGCGTCTACGAGCAGTACTTC CASRAWTGGVYEQYF
TRBJ2-7 TRBV20-1 . . TGCAGTGCTCAAACGGTTAGCTACGAGCAGTACTTC CSAQTVSYEQYF
TRBJ2-7 TRBV5-1 . . TGCGCCAGCAGCATTGCAGGAGTCTACGAGCAGTACTTC CASSIAGVYEQYF
TRBJ2-2 TRBV5-1 . many TGCGCCAGCAACCTCCTCGTAGGGACCGGGGAGCTGTTTTTT CASNLLVGTGELFF
TRBJ2-5 TRBV5-1 TRBD1 many TGCGCCAGCAGTACAGGGGGCTTCCAAGAGACCCAGTACTTC CASSTGGFQETQYF
TRBJ2-1 TRBV20-1 TRBD2 . TGCAGTCCCGGACTAGCGGGAGCCAATGAGCAGTTCTTC CSPGLAGANEQFF
TRBJ1-2 TRBV12-3/TRBV12-4 . many TGTGCCAGCAGTCCGGACAGAAACTATGGCTACACCTTC CASSPDRNYGYTF
TRBJ2-1 TRBV7-2 . few TGTGCCAGCAGCTCCGCCGCGGCCCGGCAGTTCTTC CASSSAAARQFF
TRBJ2-2 TRBV10-1 . . TGCGCCAGCAGTGAGACTAGTGACACCGGGGAGCTGTTTTTT CASSETSDTGELFF
TRBJ2-2 TRBV14 . . TGTGCCAGCAGCCAAGATCGGGGTGGGGAGCTGTTTTTT CASSQDRGGELFF
TRBJ2-5 TRBV20-1 TRBD2 many TGCAGTGCTAGAGCACTAGCGGGAGGGCCGGGGATAAAAGAGACCCAGTACTTC CSARALAGGPGIKETQYF
TRBJ2-7 TRBV20-1 TRBD2 . TGCAGTGCTTGGCTAGCGGACTACGAGCAGTACTTC CSAWLADYEQYF
TRBJ1-1 TRBV20-1 TRBD1 . TGCAGTGCTAGAAGATTGACAGGGGGGAGTTTGAACACTGAAGCTTTCTTT CSARRLTGGSLNTEAFF
TRBJ2-3 TRBV5-8 . many TGTGCCAGCAGCTTACGATTAACGCAGTATTTT CASSLRLTQYF
TRBJ2-3 TRBV20-1 . few TGCAGTGCTAGAGATCGCAGATACGGCACAGATACGCAGTATTTT CSARDRRYGTDTQYF